Listed below are T cell receptor beta chains from one sample, sequenced in a study of immune characterization of retroperitoneal liposarcoma. Each CDR3 protein is one row after TCRdb ran MiXCR on the PCR reads. The data show about 12,000 distinct CDR3 sequences, with about 50% seen just once and 12% held by the top ten. Sequenced: tumor tissue. The source of these receptors is a female donor with retroperitoneal liposarcoma. Both conserved end residues are part of each CDR3. The D gene is left open where the match is weak. Clone sizes are given selectively: once, few, many, or a class where the clone is expanded.

abundance,v_gene,j_gene,d_gene,CDR3nt,CDR3aa
NA,TRBV10-3,TRBJ2-1,TRBD2,TGTGCCATCAGGACTAGCGGGAGCGCCTACAATGAGCAGTTCTTC,CAIRTSGSAYNEQFF
NA,TRBV6-1,TRBJ2-3,TRBD2,TGTGCCAGCAGTTTTGGTAGCGGGGAGACCACAGATACGCAGTATTTT,CASSFGSGETTDTQYF
NA,TRBV7-7,TRBJ1-2,NA,TGTGCTAGCAGCTCCCGGGGCTATGGCTACACCTTC,CASSSRGYGYTF
NA,TRBV6-8,TRBJ2-1,NA,TGTGCCAGCAGCCGTACTCCCTCGGGCAATGAGCAGTTCTTC,CASSRTPSGNEQFF
NA,TRBV6-5,TRBJ2-2,NA,TGTGCCAGCAGTTACAATGAGGGCGGGGAGCTGTTTTTT,CASSYNEGGELFF
few,TRBV6-6,TRBJ2-3,NA,TGTGCCAGCAGCTCCTCGACAGGGGAGGGAGATACGCAGTATTTT,CASSSSTGEGDTQYF
NA,TRBV11-3,TRBJ2-2,NA,TGTGCCAGCAGCTTAGATCGGCAGACCGGGGAGCTGTTTTTT,CASSLDRQTGELFF
NA,TRBV6-1,TRBJ2-3,NA,TGTGCCAGCAGTCCCTGGGAACAGGGTTCAACAGATACGCAGTATTTT,CASSPWEQGSTDTQYF
once,TRBV6-1,TRBJ1-6,NA,TGTGCCAGCCTCCGGGAGGGGAATAATTCACCCCTCCACTTT,CASLREGNNSPLHF
NA,TRBV7-3,TRBJ2-5,NA,TGTGCCAGCAGCTTAGGGGCAGCGAGGGAGCAGTACTTC,CASSLGAAREQYF
NA,TRBV6-8,TRBJ2-1,NA,TGTGCCAGCAGTTACTCAGGGGGACTGCAGAACGAGCAGTTCTTC,CASSYSGGLQNEQFF
few,TRBV6-1,TRBJ2-3,NA,TGTGCCACAGCAGTTATGGGGGGCGGATTCACAGATACGCAGTATTTT,CATAVMGGGFTDTQYF
NA,TRBV6-1,TRBJ2-2,TRBD2,TGTGCCAGCAGTGATTTAGCGGGAGCTGGCACCGGGGAGCTGTTTTTT,CASSDLAGAGTGELFF
medium-sized,TRBV7-2,TRBJ2-1,TRBD2,TGTGCCAGCAGCTTAGATAGCGGGAGCTACAATGAGCAGTTCTTC,CASSLDSGSYNEQFF
NA,TRBV6-5,TRBJ2-3,TRBD1,TGTGCCAGCAGTAGACAGGGGGCCCCAGATACGCAGTATTTT,CASSRQGAPDTQYF
medium-sized,TRBV7-7,TRBJ2-7,TRBD2,TGTGCTAGCAGCTTAGATGCTAGCGGGAGGGCGAATGAGCAGTACTTC,CASSLDASGRANEQYF
NA,TRBV6-1,TRBJ2-6,NA,TGTGCCAGCAAGGGTAGGGATAGTGGGGCCAACGTCCTGACTTTC,CASKGRDSGANVLTF
many,TRBV6-1,TRBJ2-2,NA,TGTGCCAGCATTCCCGGGGACACCGGGGAGCTGTTTTTT,CASIPGDTGELFF
NA,TRBV6-6,TRBJ2-7,NA,TGTGCCAGCAGTTACGTCAACGAGCAGTACTTC,CASSYVNEQYF
NA,TRBV7-6,TRBJ2-2,NA,TGTGCCAGCAGCTTAGCGCGGACGGGAACCGGGGAGCGTTTTTTT,CASSLARTGTGERFF
NA,TRBV24-1,TRBJ2-1,TRBD2,TGTGCCACGGGACTAGCGGGATATGAGCAGTTCTTC,CATGLAGYEQFF
NA,TRBV6-1,TRBJ1-6,NA,TGTGCCAGCAGCTCCGGGACAAGTAATTCACCCCTCCACTTT,CASSSGTSNSPLHF
many,TRBV6-1,TRBJ2-1,TRBD2,TGTGCCAGCAGTGAAAAAATCCGGGAGGGGGGCAATGAGCAGTTCTTC,CASSEKIREGGNEQFF
NA,TRBV7-8,TRBJ2-5,NA,TGTGCCAGCAGCGGACCACGGGAGACCCAGTACTTC,CASSGPRETQYF
NA,TRBV6-5,TRBJ2-3,NA,TGTGCCAGCAGGGGGGGGGGGCTAGATACGCAGTATTTT,CASRGGGLDTQYF
once,TRBV6-5,TRBJ2-3,TRBD1,TGTGCCAGCAGACAGGGGGCTTGGGCAGATACGCAGTATTTT,CASRQGAWADTQYF
NA,TRBV27,TRBJ2-1,NA,TGTGCCAACAGTTTAAGGGGGGTCAGGGCCCTCAATGAGCAGTTCTTC,CANSLRGVRALNEQFF
NA,TRBV6-1,TRBJ2-1,NA,TGTGCCAGCAGTGAAGCAGGGGAGCAGTTCTTC,CASSEAGEQFF
medium-sized,TRBV7-2,TRBJ2-1,TRBD2,TGTGCCAGCAGCCGGACTAGCGGCGCCTACAATGAGCAGTTCTTC,CASSRTSGAYNEQFF
NA,TRBV6-2/TRBV6-3,TRBJ1-1,NA,TGTGCCAGCAGTCACGAACAGGGATCGGGGGCTGAAGCTTTCTTT,CASSHEQGSGAEAFF
NA,TRBV6-2/TRBV6-3,TRBJ2-3,TRBD2,TGTGCCAGCAGCTTGGAGGCTGGCGGGGGGGATACGCAGTATTTT,CASSLEAGGGDTQYF
NA,TRBV6-1,TRBJ2-1,TRBD1,TGTGCCAGCAGTCTAGTCGACAGGGGGCAGAACGAGCAGTTCTTC,CASSLVDRGQNEQFF
few,TRBV11-3,TRBJ2-1,TRBD2,TGTGCCAGCAGCCGACGGACTAGCGGCACTTACAATGAGCAGTTCTTC,CASSRRTSGTYNEQFF
NA,TRBV27,TRBJ2-1,TRBD2,TGTGCCAGCAGCATAGGAAGACTAGCGGGGTTCAATGAGCAGTTCTTC,CASSIGRLAGFNEQFF
NA,TRBV7-2,TRBJ1-1,NA,TGTGCCAGCAGCTTAGGGTGGGAGAACACTGAAGCTTTCTTT,CASSLGWENTEAFF
many,TRBV7-9,TRBJ2-3,TRBD1,TGTGCCAGCAGCTCACCTCGCCGGGACAGGGGGCATCAAGATACGCAGTATTTT,CASSSPRRDRGHQDTQYF
many,TRBV12-3/TRBV12-4,TRBJ2-7,NA,TGTGCCAGCAGCTTCGGACGGGTCTCGGCATGGTGGTTC,CASSFGRVSAWWF
medium-sized,TRBV6-1,TRBJ2-1,TRBD1,TGTGCCAGCAGGGAACCGGGACAGGGAGTCGAGCAGTTCTTC,CASREPGQGVEQFF
once,TRBV6-7,TRBJ1-1,TRBD1,TGTGCCAGCAGTTCTCCACCCACAGGGGCCCCGGAAGCTTTCTTT,CASSSPPTGAPEAFF
many,TRBV7-2,TRBJ2-1,NA,TGTGCCAGCAGCCGCGGTCTAAGTCCCTACAATGAGCAGTTCTTC,CASSRGLSPYNEQFF
NA,TRBV25-1,TRBJ2-1,TRBD1,TGTGCCAGCAGTGAAGACCGTGGACAGGGACGGTACAATGAGCAGTCCTTC,CASSEDRGQGRYNEQSF
once,TRBV28,TRBJ2-1,NA,TGTGCCAGCAACTCCTACAATGAGCAGTTCTTC,CASNSYNEQFF
NA,TRBV6-1,TRBJ1-1,NA,TGTGCCAGCAGTGCCGGGACGGAGAACACTGAAGCTTTCTTT,CASSAGTENTEAFF
NA,TRBV6-1,TRBJ2-3,NA,TGTGCCAGCAGTGATAGGGGGAAAGATACGCAGTATTTT,CASSDRGKDTQYF
few,TRBV7-4,TRBJ1-1,NA,TGTGCCAGCAGCCTCGAGGGGGGGGTATGGGACACTGAAGCTTTCTTT,CASSLEGGVWDTEAFF
NA,TRBV6-6,TRBJ2-1,TRBD2,TGTGCCAGCAGACCCGGGACTAGCGGGAGGGCCCTCTCCAATGAGCAGTTCTTC,CASRPGTSGRALSNEQFF